A single sample is the source of the 15 T cell receptor beta chains below, sequenced in a study of cytomegalovirus exposure and HLA in healthy donors. It was with 60 Vbeta and 13 Jbeta primers that the PCR ran. This table comes from immunoSEQ multiplex PCR, and its TCRdb copy is limited to in-frame clones, with some not included. The sample includes 200,000 to 250,000 clones, around 89% seen only once; the top ten take 0.9% to 1.1%. The sequencing sample was made of PBMCs. These receptor sequences come from a woman aged 18-29 years in good health and CMV-seronegative.

J is TRBJ2-1 and V is TRBV18; D gene ambiguous. The germline V gene encodes CDR1 KGHSH and CDR2 LQKENI. V lost 0 bases and J lost 1, with 10 bases in between. The CDR3 sequence is 16 residues long. Written as DNA, the CDR3 is TGTGCCAGCTCACCACCGTCTAGAAGGTCCTACAATGAGCAGTTCTTC. Its protein is CASSPPSRRSYNEQFF.

V and J are TRBV7-9 and TRBJ1-2; unclear D gene. Trimming pared 5 bases from V and 4 bases from J, leaving 5 bases between. The CDR3 contains 11 residues. The V gene's germline CDR1 is SEHNR and CDR2 FQNEAQ (reference sequence). The CDR3 here is CASSEGYGYTF. CDR3 DNA: TGTGCCAGCAGCGAGGGCTATGGCTACACCTTC.

This chain joins TRBV4-1 and TRBJ1-4; D might be TRBD1 (6 bases). CDR1 and CDR2 (germline): MGHRA, YSYEKL. V lost 0 bases and J lost 12, with 17 bases in between. The CDR3 is made up of 15 amino acids. In nucleotides, the CDR3 is TGCGCCAGCAGCCAAGACGCGTCAGGGGATGGGGAACTGTTTTTT. This sequence encodes CASSQDASGDGELFF.

This chain links TRBV11-2 with TRBJ2-7; no clear D. The CDR3 covers 11 residues. Per germline, CDR1 SGHAT and CDR2 FQNNGV. Trimming cost V 3 bases and J 5 bases, with 5 bases left between them. In DNA form, the CDR3 reads TGTGCCAGCAGCTTTTCCGACGAGCAGTACTTC. This sequence encodes CASSFSDEQYF.

The chain joins TRBV5-1 to TRBJ2-1; D possibly corresponds to TRBD1 (6 bases). The CDR3 is 16 amino acids. CDR1 is SGHRS, CDR2 YFSETQ, per germline. V was pared by 5 bases and J by 0 bases, with 15 bases between. The CDR3 region has the DNA TGCGCCAGCAGTCTAGACAGGCTCAGCTCCTACAATGAGCAGTTCTTC. Protein product: CASSLDRLSSYNEQFF.

V gene TRBV7-6 combines with J gene TRBJ2-2, with 7 positions matching TRBD2. The germline V gene encodes CDR1 SGHVS and CDR2 FNYEAQ. The CDR3 totals 15 residues. The J segment lost 2 bases and the V segment lost 3 bases, leaving 3 bases of the junction unmatched. The CDR3 sequence is CASSFSGANTGELFF. The CDR3 DNA is TGTGCCAGCAGCTTCAGCGGGGCCAACACCGGGGAGCTGTTTTTT. Full variable domain (outside the CDR3, taken from reference TRBV7-6 and TRBJ2-2): GAGVSQSPRYKVTKRGQDVALRCDPISGHVSLYWYRQALGQGPEFLTYFNYEAQQDKSGLPNDRFSAERPEGSISTLTIQRTEQRDSAMYRCASSFSGANTGELFFGEGSRLTVL.

The rearrangement uses TRBV4-1 and TRBJ2-5; 9 bases agree with TRBD2. The CDR3 is 17 residues long. CDR1 and CDR2 (germline): MGHRA, YSYEKL. After removal of 0 bases from V and 5 bases from J, the junction contained 10 bases not matched to a gene. In nucleotides, the CDR3 is TGCGCCAGCAGCCAAGATGGAGTAGCGGGAGTTGGGGAGACCCAGTACTTC. Translation: CASSQDGVAGVGETQYF.

The chain recombines TRBV6-4 with TRBJ2-2; 9 positions agree with TRBD2. CDR1 is MRHNA, CDR2 SNTAGT, per germline. The CDR3 is 15 residues long. The junction had 5 bases not matched to a gene; V was cut back by 5 bases and J by 4 bases. The CDR3 nucleotides read TGTGCCAGCAGTATAGCGGGAGAAAGCACCGGGGAGCTGTTTTTT. As protein: CASSIAGESTGELFF.

The chain links TRBV7-3 to TRBJ2-1; TRBD2 agrees at 7 bases. V was clipped by 5 bases and J by 5 bases; unmatched bases: 9. Looked up from germline, CDR1 is SGHTA and CDR2 is FQGTGA. CDR3 size: 15 residues. CDR3 coding DNA: TGTGCCAGCAGCCCGACGGGACTAAGAGACAATGAGCAGTTCTTC. It yields the protein CASSPTGLRDNEQFF.

This clone was detected once. The chain is built from TRBV13 and TRBJ1-2; possibly TRBD1 for D (6 bases). V lost 5 bases and J 3 bases, leaving 19 bases between the germline ends. Germline lookup yields CDR1 PRHDT and CDR2 FYEKMQ (reference sequence). The length of the CDR3 is 16 residues. The CDR3 region has the DNA TGTGCCAGCAGCACCTACTTCCGGACAGTCTACTATGGCTACACCTTC. This encodes CASSTYFRTVYYGYTF.

The J gene is TRBJ1-4, the V gene TRBV11-3; D is perhaps TRBD1 (5 bases). The CDR3 runs 15 residues. Germline V lookup: CDR1 SGHNT, CDR2 YENEEA. Trimming left V 1 base short and J 3 bases short, with 9 bases between. This CDR3 is CASSLAGYANEKLFF. The DNA of the CDR3 is TGTGCCAGCAGCTTAGCAGGGTACGCTAATGAAAAACTGTTTTTT.

V gene TRBV7-2 combines with J gene TRBJ2-7; 10 nucleotides align to TRBD2. The CDR3 has 17 amino acids. J lost 0 bases, V lost 3 bases, and 8 bases had no gene match. The germline CDR1 and CDR2 sequences are SGHTA and FQGNSA. CDR3 nucleotide sequence: TGTGCCAGCAGCTTTGGACGACTAGCGGGTTTCTCCTACGAGCAGTACTTC. Translation gives CASSFGRLAGFSYEQYF.

V gene TRBV11-3 combines with J gene TRBJ2-7, with no clear D. The germline CDR1 and CDR2 sequences are SGHNT and YENEEA. This CDR3 is built from 13 residues. Trimming took 6 bases from V and 1 from J, leaving 10 bases between them. The CDR3 coding sequence is TGTGCCAGCAGTAAGGCGGAGTCCTACGAGCAGTACTTC. Translation gives CASSKAESYEQYF.

This clone was seen a few times. V is TRBV11-2 and J is TRBJ2-5, with 9 bases aligning to TRBD1. This CDR3 has 13 amino acids. J gave up 7 bases and V 6 bases, and 6 bases lay outside the gene matches. Germline V lookup: CDR1 SGHAT, CDR2 FQNNGV. As DNA, the CDR3 is TGTGCCAGCAGGATTCCGGGACAGGGGACCCAGTACTTC. It is translated as CASRIPGQGTQYF.

J is TRBJ1-1 and V is TRBV5-6; 10 bases line up with TRBD1. The length of the CDR3 is 13 residues. With 5 bases clipped from V and 6 bases from J, the junction kept 4 bases outside the gene matches. Germline loops: CDR1 SGHDT, CDR2 YYEEEE. The DNA for the CDR3 is TGTGCCAGCAGTTGGGACAGGGGTCCTGAAGCTTTCTTT. Protein sequence: CASSWDRGPEAFF.